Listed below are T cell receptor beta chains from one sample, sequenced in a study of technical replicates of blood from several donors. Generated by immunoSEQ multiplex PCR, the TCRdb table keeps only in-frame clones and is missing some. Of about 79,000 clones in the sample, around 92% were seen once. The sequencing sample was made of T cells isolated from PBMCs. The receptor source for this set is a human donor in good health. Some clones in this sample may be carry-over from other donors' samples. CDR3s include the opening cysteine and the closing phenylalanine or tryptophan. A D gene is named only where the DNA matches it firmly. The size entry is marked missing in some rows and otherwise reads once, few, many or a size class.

cdr3_nt: TGTGCCAGCAGCTTAGAGGGTGGACGAGGGGAGACCCAGTACTTC
cdr3_aa: CASSLEGGRGETQYF
v_call: TRBV7-2
clone_size: -
d_call: -
j_call: TRBJ2-5

cdr3_nt: TGTGCCAGCAGTGCTCAGGGGTCTAATGAAAAACTGTTTTTT
cdr3_aa: CASSAQGSNEKLFF
v_call: TRBV28
clone_size: -
d_call: -
j_call: TRBJ1-4

cdr3_nt: TGTGCCACCAGCAGAGAGGCAGGTACCTACAATGAGCAGTTCTTC
cdr3_aa: CATSREAGTYNEQFF
v_call: TRBV15
clone_size: few
d_call: -
j_call: TRBJ2-1

cdr3_nt: TGTGCCAGCAGTTACGGGCAGGGGGCTAACTATGGCTACACCTTC
cdr3_aa: CASSYGQGANYGYTF
v_call: TRBV6-5
clone_size: -
d_call: TRBD1
j_call: TRBJ1-2

cdr3_nt: TGTGCCAGCAGCTTCGGTCAGGGAAGGAATGAGCAGTTCTTC
cdr3_aa: CASSFGQGRNEQFF
v_call: TRBV7-6
clone_size: -
d_call: -
j_call: TRBJ2-1

cdr3_nt: TGTGCCAGCTCACCGCCGACAGGGAACACTGAAGCTTTCTTT
cdr3_aa: CASSPPTGNTEAFF
v_call: TRBV18
clone_size: few
d_call: -
j_call: TRBJ1-1

cdr3_nt: TGTGCCAGCAGCTCCGACAGTCGGACGGCAGATACGCAGTATTTT
cdr3_aa: CASSSDSRTADTQYF
v_call: TRBV7-9
clone_size: -
d_call: -
j_call: TRBJ2-3

cdr3_nt: TGTGCCTGGAGGGGAGGGAGTAGCACAGATACGCAGTATTTT
cdr3_aa: CAWRGGSSTDTQYF
v_call: TRBV30
clone_size: -
d_call: TRBD2
j_call: TRBJ2-3

cdr3_nt: TGTGCCAGCAGCCCACGGGGACTAGCGGGCTTGGGAGGAACAGATACGCAGTATTTT
cdr3_aa: CASSPRGLAGLGGTDTQYF
v_call: TRBV9
clone_size: -
d_call: TRBD2
j_call: TRBJ2-3

cdr3_nt: TGTGCCAGTAGTGTCGGGACTCCTTACGAGCAGTACTTC
cdr3_aa: CASSVGTPYEQYF
v_call: TRBV19
clone_size: -
d_call: -
j_call: TRBJ2-7

cdr3_nt: TGTGCCAGTACCGGGGAGGGGCACTTCCCTGGAAACACCATATATTTT
cdr3_aa: CASTGEGHFPGNTIYF
v_call: TRBV19
clone_size: few
d_call: -
j_call: TRBJ1-3

cdr3_nt: TGCAGCGTTGTAACCTCCCGGGACAGCTACGAGCAGTACTTC
cdr3_aa: CSVVTSRDSYEQYF
v_call: TRBV29-1
clone_size: -
d_call: TRBD1
j_call: TRBJ2-7

cdr3_nt: TGTGCCAGCAGTGATGCGGGACGATACAATGAGCAGTTCTTC
cdr3_aa: CASSDAGRYNEQFF
v_call: TRBV6-1
clone_size: -
d_call: -
j_call: TRBJ2-1

cdr3_nt: TGCGCCAGCAGCTTGACAGGGGAAGACACTGAAGCTTTCTTT
cdr3_aa: CASSLTGEDTEAFF
v_call: TRBV5-1
clone_size: once
d_call: TRBD1
j_call: TRBJ1-1

cdr3_nt: TGTGCCAGCAGTGATCTAGCGGGAACAGATACGCAGTATTTT
cdr3_aa: CASSDLAGTDTQYF
v_call: TRBV27
clone_size: -
d_call: TRBD2
j_call: TRBJ2-3

cdr3_nt: TGTGCCATCAGTGATTTCCGGGACAGAGATACGCAGTATTTT
cdr3_aa: CAISDFRDRDTQYF
v_call: TRBV10-3
clone_size: -
d_call: TRBD1
j_call: TRBJ2-3

cdr3_nt: TGTGCCACTCCGGGACAGGGGGTATTCGAGCAGTACTTC
cdr3_aa: CATPGQGVFEQYF
v_call: TRBV6-8
clone_size: -
d_call: TRBD1
j_call: TRBJ2-7

cdr3_nt: TGTGCCAGCAGCTTAGACAGGGTAGGAATCACTGAAGCTTTCTTT
cdr3_aa: CASSLDRVGITEAFF
v_call: TRBV7-2
clone_size: -
d_call: -
j_call: TRBJ1-1

cdr3_nt: TGCGCCAGCAGCTTCCCTAGCGGGAGTAATGAGCAGTTCTTC
cdr3_aa: CASSFPSGSNEQFF
v_call: TRBV5-1
clone_size: few
d_call: TRBD2
j_call: TRBJ2-1

cdr3_nt: TGTGCCAGCAGTCCCCTGGTCAAGGGGTTGAACACTGAAGCTTTCTTT
cdr3_aa: CASSPLVKGLNTEAFF
v_call: TRBV28
clone_size: -
d_call: -
j_call: TRBJ1-1

cdr3_nt: TGTGCCAGCAGCTTGCTAGACAGGGTTTTTATCTATGGCTACACCTTC
cdr3_aa: CASSLLDRVFIYGYTF
v_call: TRBV5-4
clone_size: once
d_call: TRBD1
j_call: TRBJ1-2

cdr3_nt: TGTGCCAGCAGCCCCCGGACAGGGTCGAACACCGGGGAGCTGTTTTTT
cdr3_aa: CASSPRTGSNTGELFF
v_call: TRBV11-2
clone_size: -
d_call: TRBD1
j_call: TRBJ2-2

cdr3_nt: TGTGCCAGCAGGGGATTGGAGGAGTTTAACTATGGCTACACCTTC
cdr3_aa: CASRGLEEFNYGYTF
v_call: TRBV6-1
clone_size: -
d_call: -
j_call: TRBJ1-2

cdr3_nt: TGCGCCAGCAGCTTGCAACCGGGACTTTACGAGCAGTACTTC
cdr3_aa: CASSLQPGLYEQYF
v_call: TRBV5-1
clone_size: -
d_call: -
j_call: TRBJ2-7

cdr3_nt: TGTGCCAGCAGCAACGTCAGGGGGCTCTCTTACGAGCAGTACTTC
cdr3_aa: CASSNVRGLSYEQYF
v_call: TRBV5-4
clone_size: once
d_call: TRBD1
j_call: TRBJ2-7

cdr3_nt: TGTGCCAGCAGCCAAGAGGTGGCAGGGGGCGGTTCTAATGAAAAACTGTTTTTT
cdr3_aa: CASSQEVAGGGSNEKLFF
v_call: TRBV4-2
clone_size: -
d_call: TRBD1
j_call: TRBJ1-4

cdr3_nt: TGTGCCAGCAGTTTAGACAGGGGGCGCAATCAGCCCCAGCATTTT
cdr3_aa: CASSLDRGRNQPQHF
v_call: TRBV27
clone_size: -
d_call: TRBD1
j_call: TRBJ1-5

cdr3_nt: TGTGCCAGCAGCCAAGATAGTGAGGGATCTAATGAAAAACTGTTTTTT
cdr3_aa: CASSQDSEGSNEKLFF
v_call: TRBV14
clone_size: -
d_call: -
j_call: TRBJ1-4

cdr3_nt: TGTGCCAGCAGCCCATACAGGGGGCGAGGGAACACTGAAGCTTTCTTT
cdr3_aa: CASSPYRGRGNTEAFF
v_call: TRBV5-8
clone_size: -
d_call: TRBD1
j_call: TRBJ1-1

cdr3_nt: TGTGCCAGCAGCCGACTAGCGGGAGGGCCGGTGGATGAGCAGTTCTTC
cdr3_aa: CASSRLAGGPVDEQFF
v_call: TRBV28
clone_size: -
d_call: TRBD2
j_call: TRBJ2-1

cdr3_nt: TGTGCCAGTAGTAGACAAACAGGGATTCGGGATCAGCCCCAGCATTTT
cdr3_aa: CASSRQTGIRDQPQHF
v_call: TRBV19
clone_size: -
d_call: -
j_call: TRBJ1-5

cdr3_nt: TGTGCCAGCAATTTCGGGACACTGGGGACTGAAGCTTTCTTT
cdr3_aa: CASNFGTLGTEAFF
v_call: TRBV28
clone_size: -
d_call: -
j_call: TRBJ1-1

cdr3_nt: TGTGCCATCAGTGAGACCCGGGACAGAGGGGCCTCTGGGGCCAACGTCCTGACTTTC
cdr3_aa: CAISETRDRGASGANVLTF
v_call: TRBV10-3
clone_size: -
d_call: TRBD1
j_call: TRBJ2-6

cdr3_nt: TGTGCCTGGAGTCACGCTCTAGCGGGGTTCTCCTACGAGCAGTACTTC
cdr3_aa: CAWSHALAGFSYEQYF
v_call: TRBV30
clone_size: -
d_call: TRBD2
j_call: TRBJ2-7

cdr3_nt: TGTGCCAGCAGTTTAGAGCTAGCGGGTTCCTACAATGAGCAGTTCTTC
cdr3_aa: CASSLELAGSYNEQFF
v_call: TRBV27
clone_size: -
d_call: TRBD2
j_call: TRBJ2-1

cdr3_nt: TGTGCCAGCAGCTTCCCTGGCACCAATGAGCAGTTCTTC
cdr3_aa: CASSFPGTNEQFF
v_call: TRBV13
clone_size: -
d_call: -
j_call: TRBJ2-1

cdr3_nt: TGTGCCAGCAGCCAAGTGGGGGGCCAGGGGGGAGGACAGCCCCAGCATTTT
cdr3_aa: CASSQVGGQGGGQPQHF
v_call: TRBV4-2
clone_size: -
d_call: TRBD1
j_call: TRBJ1-5

cdr3_nt: TGTGCCAGCAGCTTAGTAGCTAGCGGGGGCTACGAGCAGTACTTC
cdr3_aa: CASSLVASGGYEQYF
v_call: TRBV13
clone_size: -
d_call: TRBD2
j_call: TRBJ2-7

cdr3_nt: TGCGCCAGCAGCCAAGACAGGATCTATGGCTACACCTTC
cdr3_aa: CASSQDRIYGYTF
v_call: TRBV4-1
clone_size: -
d_call: -
j_call: TRBJ1-2

cdr3_nt: TGTGCCAGCAGTCGGACAGGGAGCACCGGGGAGCTGTTTTTT
cdr3_aa: CASSRTGSTGELFF
v_call: TRBV7-9
clone_size: -
d_call: TRBD1
j_call: TRBJ2-2

cdr3_nt: TGCAGCGTTGAGGTCCCGGGGTATGGCTACACCTTC
cdr3_aa: CSVEVPGYGYTF
v_call: TRBV29-1
clone_size: -
d_call: -
j_call: TRBJ1-2

cdr3_nt: TGTGCCTGGACGGGTAATAATTCACCCCTCCACTTT
cdr3_aa: CAWTGNNSPLHF
v_call: TRBV30
clone_size: -
d_call: -
j_call: TRBJ1-6

cdr3_nt: TGCGCCAGCAGCTTGGTCAGCGCCTTAAGGCAGAACACTGAAGCTTTCTTT
cdr3_aa: CASSLVSALRQNTEAFF
v_call: TRBV5-1
clone_size: -
d_call: -
j_call: TRBJ1-1

cdr3_nt: TGTGCCATCAGTGAGGCGGGACGGAACTATGGCTACACCTTC
cdr3_aa: CAISEAGRNYGYTF
v_call: TRBV10-3
clone_size: -
d_call: -
j_call: TRBJ1-2

cdr3_nt: TGTGCCAGCATTATTACAGGGGTAGGGGAAACTGAAGCTTTCTTT
cdr3_aa: CASIITGVGETEAFF
v_call: TRBV6-5
clone_size: once
d_call: TRBD1
j_call: TRBJ1-1

cdr3_nt: TGTGCCAGCGCACCCTCGGAGGGCTTGGCGGAAAAACTGTTTTTT
cdr3_aa: CASAPSEGLAEKLFF
v_call: TRBV7-6
clone_size: -
d_call: -
j_call: TRBJ1-4

cdr3_nt: TGTGCCAGCAAAGCGAGCGGGAGATCCTACGAGCAGTACTTC
cdr3_aa: CASKASGRSYEQYF
v_call: TRBV6-1
clone_size: -
d_call: TRBD2
j_call: TRBJ2-7

cdr3_nt: TGTGCCAGCAGTTTAGGGGGCGGAACCTATGGCTACACCTTC
cdr3_aa: CASSLGGGTYGYTF
v_call: TRBV28
clone_size: once
d_call: -
j_call: TRBJ1-2

cdr3_nt: TGTGCCAGCAGCCCCCGAGGTAAGGCCAATGAGCAGTTCTTC
cdr3_aa: CASSPRGKANEQFF
v_call: TRBV16
clone_size: -
d_call: -
j_call: TRBJ2-1

cdr3_nt: TGCGCCAGCAGCTTAGAAGGGGGGGAAAACATTCAGTACTTC
cdr3_aa: CASSLEGGENIQYF
v_call: TRBV5-1
clone_size: -
d_call: -
j_call: TRBJ2-4

cdr3_nt: TGTGCCAGCAGCTTTGTCGTAGCGACCGGCCAAGAGACCCAGTACTTC
cdr3_aa: CASSFVVATGQETQYF
v_call: TRBV11-2
clone_size: -
d_call: -
j_call: TRBJ2-5

cdr3_nt: TGTGCCAGCAGCTTGGTCAGAGAAGCTTTCTTT
cdr3_aa: CASSLVREAFF
v_call: TRBV11-3
clone_size: -
d_call: -
j_call: TRBJ1-1

cdr3_nt: TGTGCCAGTAGCCTCCGGGACAGGGAACAAGCTTTCTTT
cdr3_aa: CASSLRDREQAFF
v_call: TRBV19
clone_size: -
d_call: TRBD1
j_call: TRBJ1-1

cdr3_nt: TGTGCCAGCAGCCCACCCCTGACAGATACGAGCGAGCAGTACTTC
cdr3_aa: CASSPPLTDTSEQYF
v_call: TRBV7-6
clone_size: -
d_call: -
j_call: TRBJ2-7

cdr3_nt: TGTGCCAGCAGTGAAGGGGCCCGGGAGACCCAGTACTTC
cdr3_aa: CASSEGARETQYF
v_call: TRBV2
clone_size: -
d_call: -
j_call: TRBJ2-5

cdr3_nt: TGTGCCACCAGCGGGAGGGCTAGCGGGAGTCGGAATGAGCAGTTCTTC
cdr3_aa: CATSGRASGSRNEQFF
v_call: TRBV15
clone_size: -
d_call: TRBD2
j_call: TRBJ2-1